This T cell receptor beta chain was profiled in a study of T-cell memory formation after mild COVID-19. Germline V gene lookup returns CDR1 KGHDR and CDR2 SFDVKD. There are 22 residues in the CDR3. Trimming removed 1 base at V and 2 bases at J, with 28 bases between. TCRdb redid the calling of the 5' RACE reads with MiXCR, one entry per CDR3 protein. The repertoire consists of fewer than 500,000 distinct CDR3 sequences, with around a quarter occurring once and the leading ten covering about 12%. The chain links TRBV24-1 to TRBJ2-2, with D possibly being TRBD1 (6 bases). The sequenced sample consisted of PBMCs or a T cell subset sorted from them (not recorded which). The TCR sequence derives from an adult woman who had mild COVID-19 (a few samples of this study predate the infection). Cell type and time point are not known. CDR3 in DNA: TGTGCCACCAGTGATTTCCCCTTCAGGCAGGGGCCCAACCGCATTAACACCGGGGAGCTGTTTTTT. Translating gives CATSDFPFRQGPNRINTGELFF.